Detailed here is one T cell receptor beta chain. Its antigen is unknown. The assay was immunoSEQ multiplex PCR, and TCRdb's table has in-frame clones only and misses some. The data hold about 260,000 clones, with 90% observed a single time. The entry originates in a study of cytomegalovirus exposure and HLA in healthy donors. Across the study: The same platform was used for the 100 to 150 validation repertoires as for the approximately 610 first-cohort repertoires, as reported in a later analysis.

V dropped 5 bases and J dropped 7 bases, with 14 bases sitting between them. CDR3 length: 14 amino acids. Germline values: CDR1 SEHNR, CDR2 FQNEAQ (reference sequence). Broader study findings: Altogether, 170 or so TCR beta chains were recorded as cytomegalovirus-associated.

This receptor was taken from a woman aged 25 to 39 in good health and CMV-seronegative. The sequencing sample was made of PBMCs. This chain links TRBV7-9 with TRBJ1-4; D not certain. CDR3 sequence: CASSPPVTGEKLFF. CDR3 coding DNA: TGTGCCAGCAGCCCACCCGTAACGGGTGAAAAACTGTTTTTT.